Given below is one T cell receptor beta chain in context. Its cognate antigen is unknown. TCRdb's table, derived via immunoSEQ multiplex PCR, lists solely in-frame clones and lacks some. The sample has around 150,000 clones, more than 85% seen once; the top ten hold approximately 3.3%. The data were taken from a study of T cell responses to AZD1222 COVID-19 vaccine. Study findings and constraints: CD4 TCRs covered the whole spike, strongest at regions 160-218 and 743-854. Just a handful of people given AZD1222 tested seropositive at baseline.

Second-dose groups at about 4 or about 12 weeks were pooled. CDR3 length: 15 amino acids. This TCR came from an adult who received the AZD1222 COVID-19 vaccine. This specimen consisted of peripheral blood, obtained 28 days after the second AZD1222 dose. This chain links TRBV1 with TRBJ2-7. TRBV1 is listed as a pseudogene. The CDR3 nucleotides are TGCACCAGCAGCCAAGTCCGGGACCCCTCCTACGAGCAGTACTTC. Its protein is CTSSQVRDPSYEQYF.